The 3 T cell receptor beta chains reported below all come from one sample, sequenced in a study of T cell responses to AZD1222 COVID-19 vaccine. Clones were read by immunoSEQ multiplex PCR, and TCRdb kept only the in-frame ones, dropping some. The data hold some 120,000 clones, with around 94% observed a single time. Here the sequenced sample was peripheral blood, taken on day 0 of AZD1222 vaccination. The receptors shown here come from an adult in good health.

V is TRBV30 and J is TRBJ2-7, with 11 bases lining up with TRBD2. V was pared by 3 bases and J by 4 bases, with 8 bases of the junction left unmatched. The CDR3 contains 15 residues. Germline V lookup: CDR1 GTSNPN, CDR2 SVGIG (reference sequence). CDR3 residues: CAWRGKGLAVYEQYF. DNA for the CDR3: TGTGCCTGGAGGGGGAAGGGACTAGCGGTTTACGAGCAGTACTTC. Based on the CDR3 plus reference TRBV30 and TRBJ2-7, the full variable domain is SQTIHQWPATLVQPVGSPLSLECTVEGTSNPNLYWYRQAAGRGLQLLFYSVGIGQISSEVPQNLSASRPQDRQFILSSKKLLLSDSGFYLCAWRGKGLAVYEQYFGPGTRLTVT.

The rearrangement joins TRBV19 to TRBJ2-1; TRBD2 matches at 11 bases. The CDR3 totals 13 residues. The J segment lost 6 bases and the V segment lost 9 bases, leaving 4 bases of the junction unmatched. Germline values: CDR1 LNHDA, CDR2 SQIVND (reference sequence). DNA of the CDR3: TGTGCCAGCGGGACTAGCGGCGTCAATGAGCAGTTCTTC. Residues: CASGTSGVNEQFF.

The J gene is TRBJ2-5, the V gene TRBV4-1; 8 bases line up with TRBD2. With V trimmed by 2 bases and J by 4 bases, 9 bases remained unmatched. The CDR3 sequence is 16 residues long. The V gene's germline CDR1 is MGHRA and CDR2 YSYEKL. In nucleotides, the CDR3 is TGCGCCAGCAGCCAACCACGGGGTAGCGGGACAGAGACCCAGTACTTC. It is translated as CASSQPRGSGTETQYF.